The sequence of this T cell receptor beta chain was determined in a study of blood T cell repertoires in COVID-19. In the study overall: Acute-phase and convalescent COVID-19 samples originated in the United States, Italy and Spain. Sample material is recorded as cDNA or gDNA derived from T cells, B-cell-depleted T cells, or PBMCs.

The authors' processing: For nucleated cells, counts were estimated from reference gene primer amplification. The data were produced by immunoSEQ multiplex PCR, yet TCRdb's version contains in-frame clones alone and is incomplete. That table furnishes V, J and clone size, whereas the DNA furnished D and trimming. The sample includes 150,000 to 200,000 clones, 85% to 90% of them seen just once. Trimming removed 9 bases at V and 0 bases at J, with 21 bases between. The CDR3 consists of 17 residues. Germline loops: CDR1 LGHDT, CDR2 YNNKEL (reference sequence). The Seattle patients, enrolled during active infection, were followed longitudinally.

Sequencing was carried out using peripheral blood. The J gene is TRBJ2-1, the V gene TRBV3-1 (or the pseudogene TRBV3-2); D perhaps matches TRBD2 (5 bases). The receptor comes from a woman aged 60-75 years with COVID-19, enrolled during active disease. The CDR3 DNA sequence: TGTGCCAGTCAGTGGGGTGTGTTGGGGAGCTCCTACAATGAGCAGTTCTTC. This gives the protein CASQWGVLGSSYNEQFF.